Detailed here is one T cell receptor (beta chain). This record comes from a study of blood T cell repertoires in COVID-19. About the study: Acute and convalescent COVID-19 samples came from the United States, Italy and Spain. Sources were T cells, B-cell-depleted T cells, or PBMCs; the material itself was cDNA or gDNA.

As processed by the authors: Estimation of nucleated cell counts was performed using reference gene primer amplification. Data came from immunoSEQ multiplex PCR; TCRdb stores just in-frame clones and leaves some out. The V and J calls and the clone size are those of that table, but D and trimming were determined from the DNA. The sample records 180,000 or so clones, roughly nine tenths being singletons. CDR1 and CDR2 (germline): SGHVS, FQNEAQ. V was shortened by 3 bases and J by 6 bases, with 11 bases between the two germline ends. The CDR3 has 13 residues. This sequence originates from a man in his 70s with acute or convalescent COVID-19. This chain joins TRBV7-8 and TRBJ1-1; tentative D call: TRBD1 (5 bases). The sequenced material came from peripheral blood. Written as DNA, the CDR3 is TGTGCCAGCAGCTTGGAGGGAGGGGCTGAAGCTTTCTTT. This sequence encodes CASSLEGGAEAFF.